This T cell receptor beta chain was observed in a study of T cell changes during pregnancy in multiple sclerosis. The germline gives CDR1 SNHLY, CDR2 FYNNEI. The CDR3 is 15 amino acids. V lost 4 bases to trimming and J lost 8 bases, with 17 bases between them. Sequencing was performed with immunoSEQ multiplex PCR; in TCRdb, only in-frame clones are kept and a portion is missing. The repertoire holds more than 75,000 clones, with less than 95% as singletons. This TCR came from a female donor with multiple sclerosis, enrolled in a pregnancy study. The chain recombines TRBV2 with TRBJ1-4; maybe TRBD1 (5 bases). Specimen: peripheral blood, collected in the third trimester of pregnancy. The CDR3 DNA follows: TGTGCCAGCAGTGCCGGGACGGGGGTGGAAGAAAAACTGTTTTTT. Amino acid sequence: CASSAGTGVEEKLFF.